The 15 T cell receptor beta chains listed next were all sequenced from one sample in a study of vaccination and CD4 T cells after COVID-19. Sequencing of cultured CD4+ T cell DNA used the Oncomine TCR Beta short-read assay. TCRdb reprocessed the PCR reads with MiXCR, giving one entry per CDR3 protein. The sample shows 9,500 to 15,000 distinct CDR3 sequences, about 29% of them seen only once. Treatment: roughly ten-day PBMC culture with coronavirus spike peptide pools or control peptides (ViraFEST assay). The antigens for these receptors are not known. Sequencing was done on a sample of cultured CD4+ T cells from blood. All receptors come from a human donor with COVID-19.

V gene TRBV15 combines with J gene TRBJ1-1; D gene uncertain. V lost 0 bases, J lost 8 bases, and 19 bases lay in between. From germline, CDR1 is LNHNV and CDR2 YYDKDF (reference sequence). The CDR3 consists of 16 residues. The CDR3 loop is CATSRDPAGNLGEAFF. The CDR3 DNA sequence: TGTGCCACCAGCAGAGATCCGGCAGGCAACCTTGGGGAAGCTTTCTTT. Drawing the rest from reference TRBV15 and TRBJ1-1, the complete variable domain is DAMVIQNPRYQVTQFGKPVTLSCSQTLNHNVMYWYQQKSSQAPKLLFHYYDKDFNNEADTPDNFQSRRPNTSFCFLDIRSPGLGDTAMYLCATSRDPAGNLGEAFFGQGTRLTVV.

The gene calls are TRBV15 and TRBJ2-3; D unresolved. The CDR3 sequence is 13 residues long. CDR1 LNHNV and CDR2 YYDKDF come from the germline V gene (reference sequence). Between the trimmed V and J ends, which lost 8 bases and 3 bases, there was a span of 12 bases. CDR3 amino acids: CATGVRETDTQYF. The CDR3 DNA follows: TGTGCCACCGGGGTAAGGGAAACAGATACGCAGTATTTT.

This clonotype has a handful of counts. This sequence joins TRBV6-8 and TRBJ2-1, with D perhaps being TRBD1 or TRBD2 (5 bases each). Germline V gene sequence: CDR1 MNHGY, CDR2 SAAAGT. Between the trimmed V and J ends, which lost 3 bases and 4 bases, there was a span of 16 bases. The CDR3 is 16 amino acids. Here the CDR3 reads CASSYRGTSLYNEQFF. The CDR3 region has the DNA TGTGCCAGCAGTTATCGAGGGACGTCTTTATACAATGAGCAGTTCTTC.

This chain joins TRBV5-1 and TRBJ2-7, with 7 bases fitting TRBD2. After removal of 1 base from V and 4 bases from J, the junction contained 8 bases not matched to a gene. Germline CDR1 is SGHRS and CDR2 is YFSETQ. CDR3 length: 15 amino acids. The DNA of the CDR3 is TGCGCCAGCAGCTTGCAACGCTCCGGGGGGTACGAGCAGTACTTC. Protein product: CASSLQRSGGYEQYF. Combining the CDR3 with reference TRBV5-1 and TRBJ2-7 gives the whole variable domain KAGVTQTPRYLIKTRGQQVTLSCSPISGHRSVSWYQQTPGQGLQFLFEYFSETQRNKGNFPGRFSGRQFSNSRSEMNVSTLELGDSALYLCASSLQRSGGYEQYFGPGTRLTVT.

In DNA form, the CDR3 reads TGTGCCAGCAGCCCAATAGCGGGGGGGCACTACGAGCAGTACTTC. Amino acids: CASSPIAGGHYEQYF. The chain recombines TRBV11-3 with TRBJ2-7, with 11 bases lining up with TRBD2. Germline V gene lookup returns CDR1 SGHNT and CDR2 YENEEA. The trim removed 5 bases at V and 3 bases at J, leaving 6 bases unmatched. The CDR3 covers 15 residues.

The genes are TRBV6-5 and TRBJ2-6, with D possibly called TRBD1 or TRBD2 (5 bases each). Trimming cost V 2 bases and J 4 bases, with 12 bases left between them. The CDR3 is 16 residues long. Per the germline V gene, CDR1 is MNHEY and CDR2 is SVGAGI. The CDR3 nucleotides read TGTGCCAGCAGTTACAGGGCAGGGACCGGGGCCAACGTCCTGACTTTC. It specifies CASSYRAGTGANVLTF.

On this clonotype itself: A read error is possible here, since a much larger clone lies one base away. The chain combines TRBV20-1 with TRBJ1-1; D remains unclear. The CDR3 contains 16 residues. Trimming left V 4 bases short and J 1 base short, with 19 bases between. In germline, CDR1 is DFQATT, CDR2 SNEGSKA (reference sequence). CDR3 sequence: CSATRPKGVANTEAFF. The CDR3, as DNA: TGCAGTGCTACCCGGCCGAAGGGAGTGGCGAACACTGAAGCTTTCTTT.

The genes are TRBV5-5 and TRBJ2-3; the match to TRBD1 covers 7 bases. There are 13 residues in the CDR3. Germline assignment: CDR1 SGHKS and CDR2 YYEKEE (reference sequence). The V and J ends lost 4 bases and 5 bases, in that order; junction bases with no gene match: 4. The CDR3 DNA reads as TGTGCCAGCAGCAGACAGGGCATAGATACGCAGTATTTT. Encoded protein: CASSRQGIDTQYF.

V gene TRBV4-1 combines with J gene TRBJ1-2, with TRBD1 as a possible D gene (5 bases). Between the trimmed V and J ends, which lost 2 bases and 2 bases, there was a span of 9 bases. Germline CDR1 and CDR2: MGHRA and YSYEKL. This CDR3 has 14 amino acids. The chain's CDR3 is CASSQMSGNYGYTF. CDR3 DNA sequence: TGCGCCAGCAGCCAAATGTCAGGGAACTATGGCTACACCTTC.

This chain uses TRBV7-9 with TRBJ2-7; D gene unclear. The V end was cut by 1 base, the J end by 6 bases, with 22 bases between. The CDR3 contains 17 residues. Germline V gives CDR1 SEHNR, CDR2 FQNEAQ (reference sequence). Here the CDR3 DNA reads TGTGCCAGCAGCTTAGGAACCTCCAGGTTGGGTGTAGTCGAGCAGTACTTC. As protein: CASSLGTSRLGVVEQYF.

The J gene is TRBJ2-3, the V gene TRBV19; D gene ambiguous. The CDR3 runs 14 residues. V dropped 3 bases and J dropped 5 bases, with 12 bases sitting between them. The germline V gene encodes CDR1 LNHDA and CDR2 SQIVND (reference sequence). In nucleotides, the CDR3 is TGTGCCAGTAGTATTCCAGGCTCCCTAGATACGCAGTATTTT. Translating it yields CASSIPGSLDTQYF.

This clonotype was observed a handful of times. The chain couples TRBV5-4 to TRBJ1-2; D uncertain. Per germline, CDR1 SGHNT and CDR2 YYREEE (reference sequence). The CDR3 loop spans 13 amino acids. Trimming shortened V by 4 bases and J by 4 bases, and 11 bases separated the two germline ends. The CDR3 nucleotides are TGTGCCAGCAGCGGCCTCCGGACCTATGGCTACACCTTC. It codes for CASSGLRTYGYTF.

CDR3 sequence (DNA): TGTGCCAGCAGCCTATACCTCGGTCCGGCGGGGGGATACAATGAGCAGTTCTTC. Protein sequence: CASSLYLGPAGGYNEQFF. The rearrangement uses TRBV14 and TRBJ2-1; 8 positions match TRBD2. V lost 4 bases and J lost 4; bases outside the gene matches: 15. The CDR3 is made up of 18 amino acids. The germline CDR1 and CDR2 sequences are SGHDN and FVKESK.

In this sample, this clonotype turned up once. This rearrangement joins TRBV9 to TRBJ2-5; D gene unclear. V lost 4 bases to trimming and J lost 5 bases, with 9 bases between them. Germline CDR1 SGDLS, CDR2 YYNGEE. This CDR3 is built from 12 residues. CDR3 sequence (DNA): TGTGCCAGCAGCCCCTCGGCGGAGACCCAGTACTTC. Translating gives CASSPSAETQYF.

The gene calls are TRBV6-2 or TRBV6-3 and TRBJ1-1; D is ambiguous. V dropped 4 bases and J dropped 0 bases, with 6 bases sitting between them. This CDR3 has 13 residues. Germline CDR1 and CDR2: MNHEY and SVGEGT. The CDR3 sequence: CASSFLMNTEAFF. CDR3 sequence (DNA): TGTGCCAGCAGTTTTCTGATGAACACTGAAGCTTTCTTT.